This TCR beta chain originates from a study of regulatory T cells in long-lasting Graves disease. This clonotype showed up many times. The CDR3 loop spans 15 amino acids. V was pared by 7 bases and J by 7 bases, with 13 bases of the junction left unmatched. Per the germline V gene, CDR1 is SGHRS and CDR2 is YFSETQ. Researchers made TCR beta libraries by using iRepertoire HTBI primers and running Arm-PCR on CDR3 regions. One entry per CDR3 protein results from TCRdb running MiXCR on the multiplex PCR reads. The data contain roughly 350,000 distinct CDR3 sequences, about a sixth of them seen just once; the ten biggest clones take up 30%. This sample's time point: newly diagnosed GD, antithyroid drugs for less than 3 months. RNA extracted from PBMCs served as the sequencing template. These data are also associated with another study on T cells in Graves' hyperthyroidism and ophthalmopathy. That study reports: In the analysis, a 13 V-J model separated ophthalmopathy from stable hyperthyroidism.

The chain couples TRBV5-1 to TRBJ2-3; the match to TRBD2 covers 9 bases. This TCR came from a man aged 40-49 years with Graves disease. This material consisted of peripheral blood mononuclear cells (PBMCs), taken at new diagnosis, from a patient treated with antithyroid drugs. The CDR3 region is CASAAAGGPTNTQYF. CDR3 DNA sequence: TGCGCCAGCGCGGCAGCGGGGGGCCCCACGAATACGCAGTATTTT.